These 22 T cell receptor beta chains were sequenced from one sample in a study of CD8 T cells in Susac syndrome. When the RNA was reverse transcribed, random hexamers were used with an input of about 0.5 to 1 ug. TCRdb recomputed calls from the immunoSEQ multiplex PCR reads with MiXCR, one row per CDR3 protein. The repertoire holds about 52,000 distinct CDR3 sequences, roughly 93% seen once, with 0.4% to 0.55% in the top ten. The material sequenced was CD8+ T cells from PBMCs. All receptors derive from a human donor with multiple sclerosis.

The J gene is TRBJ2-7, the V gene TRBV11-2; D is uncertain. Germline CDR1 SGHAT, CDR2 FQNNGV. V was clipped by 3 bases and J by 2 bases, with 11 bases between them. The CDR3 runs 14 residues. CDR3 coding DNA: TGTGCCAGCAGCTTTGGGTACGGTACCTACGAGCAGTACTTC. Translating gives CASSFGYGTYEQYF.

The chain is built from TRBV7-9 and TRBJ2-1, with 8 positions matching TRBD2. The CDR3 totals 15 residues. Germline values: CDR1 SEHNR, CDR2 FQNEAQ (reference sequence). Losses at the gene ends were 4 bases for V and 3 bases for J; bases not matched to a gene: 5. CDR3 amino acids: CASSSAGGFYNEQFF. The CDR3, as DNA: TGTGCCAGCAGCTCCGCGGGGGGCTTCTACAATGAGCAGTTCTTC. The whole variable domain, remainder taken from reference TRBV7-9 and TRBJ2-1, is DTGVSQNPRHKITKRGQNVTFRCDPISEHNRLYWYRQTLGQGPEFLTYFQNEAQLEKSRLLSDRFSAERPKGSFSTLEIQRTEQGDSAMYLCASSSAGGFYNEQFFGPGTRLTVL.

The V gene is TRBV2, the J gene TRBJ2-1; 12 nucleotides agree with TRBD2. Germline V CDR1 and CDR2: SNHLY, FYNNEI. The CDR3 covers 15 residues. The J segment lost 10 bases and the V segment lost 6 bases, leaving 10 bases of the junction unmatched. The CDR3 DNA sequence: TGTGCCAGCAGCACGACTAGCGGGGGATCCCGCGAGCAGTTCTTC. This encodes CASSTTSGGSREQFF.

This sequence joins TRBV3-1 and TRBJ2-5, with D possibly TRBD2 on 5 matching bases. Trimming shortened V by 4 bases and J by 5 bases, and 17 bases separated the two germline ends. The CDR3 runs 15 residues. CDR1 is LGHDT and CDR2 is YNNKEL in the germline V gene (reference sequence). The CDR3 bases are TGTGCCAGCAGCCGAGTAGGTGAGGGTACGGAGACCCAGTACTTC. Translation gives CASSRVGEGTETQYF.

The CDR3 protein is CASSLSTGNTEAFF. The CDR3 DNA is TGTGCCAGCAGTCTCTCAACGGGGAACACTGAAGCTTTCTTT. The chain couples TRBV7-9 to TRBJ1-1; D is uncertain. The CDR3 runs 14 residues. The V gene's germline CDR1 is SEHNR and CDR2 FQNEAQ (reference sequence). V lost 6 bases and J 1 base, leaving 12 bases between the germline ends.

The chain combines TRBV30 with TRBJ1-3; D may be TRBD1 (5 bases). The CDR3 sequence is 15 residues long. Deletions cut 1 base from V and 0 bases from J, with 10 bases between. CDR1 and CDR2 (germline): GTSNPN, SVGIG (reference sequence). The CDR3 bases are TGTGCCTGGAGTGGGGGGTTTTCCTCTGGAAACACCATATATTTT. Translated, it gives CAWSGGFSSGNTIYF.

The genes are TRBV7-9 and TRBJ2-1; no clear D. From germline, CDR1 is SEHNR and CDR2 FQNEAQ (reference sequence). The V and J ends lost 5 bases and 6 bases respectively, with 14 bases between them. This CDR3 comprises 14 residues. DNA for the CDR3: TGTGCCAGCAGCCCCGTCCTCTCCCGCAATGAGCAGTTCTTC. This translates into CASSPVLSRNEQFF. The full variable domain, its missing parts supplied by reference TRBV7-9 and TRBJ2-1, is DTGVSQNPRHKITKRGQNVTFRCDPISEHNRLYWYRQTLGQGPEFLTYFQNEAQLEKSRLLSDRFSAERPKGSFSTLEIQRTEQGDSAMYLCASSPVLSRNEQFFGPGTRLTVL.

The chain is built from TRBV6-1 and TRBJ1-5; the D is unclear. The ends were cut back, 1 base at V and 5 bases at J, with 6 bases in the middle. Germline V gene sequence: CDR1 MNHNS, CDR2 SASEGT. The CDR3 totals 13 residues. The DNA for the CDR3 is TGTGCCAGCAGTGAAGGGACGCATCAGCCCCAGCATTTT. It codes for CASSEGTHQPQHF.

The CDR3 is CATSGEGREEQFF. DNA of the CDR3: TGTGCCACCAGTGGTGAAGGGCGTGAGGAGCAGTTCTTC. The chain carries TRBV24-1 and TRBJ2-1; no reliable D call. Germline assignment: CDR1 KGHDR and CDR2 SFDVKD. Trimming stripped 5 bases from V and 10 bases from J, with 14 bases between. The CDR3 extends over 13 amino acids.

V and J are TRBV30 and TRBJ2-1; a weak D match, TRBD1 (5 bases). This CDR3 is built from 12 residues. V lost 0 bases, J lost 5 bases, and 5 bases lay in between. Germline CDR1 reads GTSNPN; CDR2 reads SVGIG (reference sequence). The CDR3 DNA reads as TGTGCCTGGAGTGTACAGGACAATGAGCAGTTCTTC. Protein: CAWSVQDNEQFF.

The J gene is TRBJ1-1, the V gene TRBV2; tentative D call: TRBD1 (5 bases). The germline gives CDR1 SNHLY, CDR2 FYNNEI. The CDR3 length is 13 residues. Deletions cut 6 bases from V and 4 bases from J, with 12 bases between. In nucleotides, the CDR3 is TGTGCCAGCAGCGGGGGGGACGGCACTGAAGCTTTCTTT. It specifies CASSGGDGTEAFF.

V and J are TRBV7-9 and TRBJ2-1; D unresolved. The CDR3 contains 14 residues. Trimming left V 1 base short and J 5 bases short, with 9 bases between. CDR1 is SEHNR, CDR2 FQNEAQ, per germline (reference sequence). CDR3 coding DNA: TGTGCCAGCAGCTTAGTGGTGGGTCACAATGAGCAGTTCTTC. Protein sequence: CASSLVVGHNEQFF.

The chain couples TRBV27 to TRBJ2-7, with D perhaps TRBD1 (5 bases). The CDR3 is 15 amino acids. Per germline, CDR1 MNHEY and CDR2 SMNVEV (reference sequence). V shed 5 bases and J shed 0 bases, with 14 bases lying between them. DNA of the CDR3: TGTGCCAGCAGTCCCGGCGCAGGGTACTCCTACGAGCAGTACTTC. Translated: CASSPGAGYSYEQYF.

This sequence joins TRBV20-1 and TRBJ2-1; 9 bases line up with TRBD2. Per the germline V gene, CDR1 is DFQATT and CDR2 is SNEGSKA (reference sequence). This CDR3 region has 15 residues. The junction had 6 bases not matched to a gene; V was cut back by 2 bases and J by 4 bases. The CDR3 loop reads CSARPSGGLYNEQFF. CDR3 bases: TGCAGTGCTAGACCCAGCGGGGGGTTATACAATGAGCAGTTCTTC.

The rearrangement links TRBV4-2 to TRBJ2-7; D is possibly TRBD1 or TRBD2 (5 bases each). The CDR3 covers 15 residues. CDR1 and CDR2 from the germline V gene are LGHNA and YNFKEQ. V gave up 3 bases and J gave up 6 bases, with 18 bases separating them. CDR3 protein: CASSQTRDLLGEQYF. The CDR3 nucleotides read TGTGCCAGCAGCCAGACCCGGGACCTCCTCGGCGAGCAGTACTTC.

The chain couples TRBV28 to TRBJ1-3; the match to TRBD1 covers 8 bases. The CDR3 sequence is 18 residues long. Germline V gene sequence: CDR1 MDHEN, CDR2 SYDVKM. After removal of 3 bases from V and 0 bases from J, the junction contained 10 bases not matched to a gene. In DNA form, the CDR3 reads TGTGCCAGCAGTTTCCCCTTCCAGACAGGGGCCTCTGGAAACACCATATATTTT. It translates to CASSFPFQTGASGNTIYF. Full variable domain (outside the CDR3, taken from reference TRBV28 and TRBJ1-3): DVKVTQSSRYLVKRTGEKVFLECVQDMDHENMFWYRQDPGLGLRLIYFSYDVKMKEKGDIPEGYSVSREKKERFSLILESASTNQTSMYLCASSFPFQTGASGNTIYFGEGSWLTVV.

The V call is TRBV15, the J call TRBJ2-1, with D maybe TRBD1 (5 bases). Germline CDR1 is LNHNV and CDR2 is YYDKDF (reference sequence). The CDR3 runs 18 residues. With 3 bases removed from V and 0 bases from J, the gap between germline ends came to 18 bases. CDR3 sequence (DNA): TGTGCCACCAGCAGCACCCCCCCAGGGTACCTCTCCTACAATGAGCAGTTCTTC. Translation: CATSSTPPGYLSYNEQFF.

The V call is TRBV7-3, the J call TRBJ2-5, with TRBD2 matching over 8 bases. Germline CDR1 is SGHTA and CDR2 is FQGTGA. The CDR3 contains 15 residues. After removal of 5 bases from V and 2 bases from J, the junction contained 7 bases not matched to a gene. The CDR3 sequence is CASSELAGKQETQYF. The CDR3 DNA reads TGTGCCAGCAGCGAGTTAGCGGGGAAGCAAGAGACCCAGTACTTC. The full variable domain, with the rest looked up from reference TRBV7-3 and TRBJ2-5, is GAGVSQTPSNKVTEKGKYVELRCDPISGHTALYWYRQSLGQGPEFLIYFQGTGAADDSGLPNDRFFAVRPEGSVSTLKIQRTERGDSAVYLCASSELAGKQETQYFGPGTRLLVL.

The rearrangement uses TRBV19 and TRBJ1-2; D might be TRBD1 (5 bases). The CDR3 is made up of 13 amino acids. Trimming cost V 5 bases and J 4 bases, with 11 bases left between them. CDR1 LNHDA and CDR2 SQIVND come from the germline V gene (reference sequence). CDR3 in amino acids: CASSPGRLYGYTF. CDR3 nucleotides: TGTGCCAGTAGTCCGGGACGGCTCTATGGCTACACCTTC. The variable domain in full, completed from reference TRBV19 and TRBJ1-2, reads DGGITQSPKYLFRKEGQNVTLSCEQNLNHDAMYWYRQDPGQGLRLIYYSQIVNDFQKGDIAEGYSVSREKKESFPLTVTSAQKNPTAFYLCASSPGRLYGYTFGSGTRLTVV.

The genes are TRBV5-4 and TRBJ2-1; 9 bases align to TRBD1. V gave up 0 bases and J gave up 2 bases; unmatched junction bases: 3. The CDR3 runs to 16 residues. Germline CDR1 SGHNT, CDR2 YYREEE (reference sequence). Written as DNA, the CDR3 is TGTGCCAGCAGCTTGGCTAGACAGGGGGCCTACAATGAGCAGTTCTTC. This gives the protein CASSLARQGAYNEQFF.

In DNA form, the CDR3 reads TGTGCCAGCAGTTTATCCGGGACAGGAGCGGGGTATGGCTACACCTTC. This encodes CASSLSGTGAGYGYTF. The genes are TRBV27 and TRBJ1-2; 8 nucleotides align to TRBD1. Germline V gene lookup returns CDR1 MNHEY and CDR2 SMNVEV (reference sequence). The CDR3 totals 16 residues. With V trimmed by 0 bases and J by 5 bases, 8 bases remained unmatched.

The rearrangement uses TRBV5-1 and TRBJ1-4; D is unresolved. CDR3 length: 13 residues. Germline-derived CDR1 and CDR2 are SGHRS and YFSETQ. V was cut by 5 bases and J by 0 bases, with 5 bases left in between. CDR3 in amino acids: CASSTATNEKLFF. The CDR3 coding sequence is TGCGCCAGCAGTACGGCAACTAATGAAAAACTGTTTTTT.